This T cell receptor beta chain appears in the sequencing data of a study of blood T cells in healthy people across ages. A J-beta primer mix and a sample-barcoded 5' primer were used in a second PCR of about 7 to 12 cycles. TCRdb re-called the 5' RACE reads with MiXCR, one entry per CDR3 protein. The table shows fewer than 700,000 distinct CDR3 sequences, with 45% to 55% occurring only once. The sequencing sample was made of blood. The TCR sequence derives from a man older than 75 in good health.

This CDR3 reads CASRLSGAHNEQFF. CDR3 sequence (DNA): TGTGCCAGCAGACTGAGCGGGGCCCACAATGAGCAGTTCTTC. The chain joins TRBV6-2 or TRBV6-3 to TRBJ2-1, with 7 nucleotides matching TRBD2. The V gene's germline CDR1 is MNHEY and CDR2 SVGEGT. The CDR3 is 14 amino acids. The ends lost 6 bases at V and 5 bases at J; junction bases unmatched: 7.